This T cell receptor (beta chain) was profiled in a study of blood T cell repertoires in COVID-19. Germline assignment: CDR1 SGDLS and CDR2 YYNGEE. This CDR3 has 18 residues. The J segment lost 5 bases and the V segment lost 0 bases, leaving 14 bases of the junction unmatched. The authors' processing: Quantification of nucleated cells was approximated via reference gene primer amplification. Some clones are missing from TCRdb's copy, which holds only in-frame ones; the method was immunoSEQ multiplex PCR. The V and J calls and clone size were taken over from that table, and D and trimming were inferred from the DNA. The data show approximately 350,000 clones, around 88% seen once. Seattle patients were enrolled during active infection and followed longitudinally.

V gene TRBV9 combines with J gene TRBJ2-3, with 8 bases identical to TRBD2. Material: peripheral blood. This clonotype was obtained from a woman aged 60-75 years with COVID-19, enrolled during active disease. The CDR3, as DNA: TGTGCCAGCAGCGTAGCCCCCTGGAGCGGGGGAGGGGTAGATACGCAGTATTTT. It is translated as CASSVAPWSGGGVDTQYF.